This T cell receptor beta chain stems from a study of blood T cell repertoires in COVID-19. Trimming cost V 3 bases and J 6 bases, with 12 bases left between them. The CDR3 loop spans 13 amino acids. The V gene's germline CDR1 is DFQATT and CDR2 SNEGSKA (reference sequence). Sequenced by immunoSEQ multiplex PCR; TCRdb stores in-frame clones only, minus some. The table records approximately 500,000 clones, 70% to 90% of them present only once. The sequenced material came from peripheral blood. The sequence was obtained from a woman aged 45-65 years with COVID-19, enrolled during active disease. The rearrangement joins TRBV20-1 to TRBJ1-5, with unresolved D. CDR3 loop: CSASGRASQPQHF. DNA of the CDR3: TGCAGTGCTAGTGGGAGGGCGAGTCAGCCCCAGCATTTT.